These 2 T cell receptor beta chains share one sample of origin, sequenced in a study of T cell responses to AZD1222 COVID-19 vaccine. The assay was immunoSEQ multiplex PCR, and TCRdb's table has in-frame clones only and misses some. The data contain about 120,000 clones, more than 75% of them seen just once; the ten biggest clones take up around 10%. The starting material was peripheral blood, obtained on day 0 of AZD1222 vaccination. The source of these receptors is an adult in good health.

V usage is TRBV19 and J usage is TRBJ1-5; D uncertain. Trimming cost V 6 bases and J 2 bases, with 11 bases left between them. Germline lookup yields CDR1 LNHDA and CDR2 SQIVND (reference sequence). CDR3 length: 14 residues. This chain's CDR3 is CASSVQGGNQPQHF. The CDR3 coding sequence is TGTGCCAGTAGCGTTCAAGGTGGCAATCAGCCCCAGCATTTT.

The chain links TRBV6-5 to TRBJ2-1; 12 bases map to TRBD2. Looked up from germline, CDR1 is MNHEY and CDR2 is SVGAGI. V was clipped by 6 bases and J by 7 bases; unmatched bases: 7. The CDR3 covers 15 residues. In nucleotides, the CDR3 is TGTGCCAGCAGATCTAGCGGGGGGGCCGCAAATGAGCAGTTCTTC. Translating gives CASRSSGGAANEQFF.